This T cell receptor (beta chain) was profiled in a study of shared clonotypes between healthy human individuals. Details on this clone: The target antigen is unknown.

The assay used deep level. As processed by the authors: ImmunoSEQ yielded junction-only sequences lacking quality scores, so filtering differed. This table comes from immunoSEQ multiplex PCR, and its TCRdb copy is limited to in-frame clones, with some not included. V and J calls and clone size follow that table, whereas D and trimming were derived from the DNA. The data show just over 2,000,000 clones, 85% to 95% seen once. Whole-study results and caveats: What rarefaction showed was incomplete sorted-subset sequencing despite large depth. A generally larger estimated richness was seen in naive subsets than in memory subsets.

CD45RO-negative, CCR7-selected cells formed the naive CD8 fraction, which excluded terminally differentiated effector memory CD45RA+ cells. The sample was naive CD8+ T cells sorted from blood. The clonotype was recovered from a man aged 18 to 30 in good health.

The CDR3 region is CAWSVRGNDGELFF. CDR3 coding DNA: TGTGCCTGGAGTGTACGGGGGAACGACGGGGAGCTGTTTTTT. The rearrangement links TRBV30 to TRBJ2-2; perhaps TRBD2 as D (6 bases). Trimming removed 0 bases from V and 7 bases from J, with 12 bases in between. The germline V gene encodes CDR1 GTSNPN and CDR2 SVGIG (reference sequence). The CDR3 is 14 residues long. Drawing the rest from reference TRBV30 and TRBJ2-2, the complete variable domain is SQTIHQWPATLVQPVGSPLSLECTVEGTSNPNLYWYRQAAGRGLQLLFYSVGIGQISSEVPQNLSASRPQDRQFILSSKKLLLSDSGFYLCAWSVRGNDGELFFGEGSRLTVL.